This passage covers 8 T cell receptor beta chains from one sample sequenced in a study of blood T cell repertoires in COVID-19 (dated by TCRdb to the early 2020s). Library method: the immunoSEQ multiplex PCR assay. The source is immuneACCESS, and TCRdb retained only in-frame sequences with V and J called. Part of the clones is not carried over; for the studies checked, unresolved V genes explain less than half of this, and the remainder is unexplained. In all, the sample holds 70,000 to 80,000 clones, and more than 75% of those were seen once. In total, the top ten clones hold less than 15% of the sample. Material: peripheral blood. These receptors all come from a human donor in a cohort sampled during active COVID-19.

The genes are TRBV11-3 and TRBJ2-1; the match to TRBD2 covers 11 bases. Germline assignment: CDR1 SGHNT and CDR2 YENEEA. The CDR3 contains 15 residues. Trimming cost V 5 bases and J 9 bases; bases outside gene matches: 9. CDR3 DNA sequence: TGTGCCAGCAGCGGTAGCGGGAGGGCCCATAGTGAGCAGTTCTTC. Translation: CASSGSGRAHSEQFF.

The chain links TRBV7-3 to TRBJ2-1; unclear D gene. This CDR3 contains 14 residues. The V gene's germline CDR1 is SGHTA and CDR2 FQGTGA. V lost 5 bases to trimming and J lost 0 bases, with 8 bases between them. This chain's CDR3 is CASSVISSYNEQFF. CDR3 DNA sequence: TGTGCCAGCAGCGTCATTAGCTCCTACAATGAGCAGTTCTTC.

The chain employs TRBV7-2 and TRBJ2-1; D is unresolved. Germline V gene sequence: CDR1 SGHTA, CDR2 FQGNSA. CDR3 length equals 13 residues. The V and J ends lost 0 bases and 5 bases respectively, with 5 bases between them. In nucleotides, the CDR3 is TGTGCCAGCAGCTTAGCCACTCACAATGAGCAGTTCTTC. Residues: CASSLATHNEQFF. Looking up the rest from reference TRBV7-2 and TRBJ2-1 gives the full variable domain: GAGVSQSPSNKVTEKGKDVELRCDPISGHTALYWYRQSLGQGLEFLIYFQGNSAPDKSGLPSDRFSAERTGGSVSTLTIQRTQQEDSAVYLCASSLATHNEQFFGPGTRLTVL.

The chain is built from TRBV19 and TRBJ2-3; no definite D call. Trimming took off 5 bases at V and 6 bases at J, with 18 bases between the two ends. Per the germline V gene, CDR1 is LNHDA and CDR2 is SQIVND (reference sequence). The CDR3 extends over 15 amino acids. The CDR3 protein is CASSPHWSPGDTQYF. CDR3 DNA: TGTGCCAGTAGTCCCCATTGGAGCCCTGGGGATACGCAGTATTTT.

Here the CDR3 DNA reads TGTGCCAGTCTCCGGGACAGAGGAATAGGGGAGCAGTACTTC. Its translation: CASLRDRGIGEQYF. The gene calls are TRBV28 and TRBJ2-7; TRBD1 aligns across 7 bases. Unmatched junction bases numbered 15, after V lost 9 bases and J lost 7 bases. The CDR3 length is 14 residues. CDR1 and CDR2 from the germline V gene are MDHEN and SYDVKM.

CDR3 nucleotide sequence: TGTGCCAGCGGGGACAGGGCTTCCTACGAGCAGTACTTC. Protein product: CASGDRASYEQYF. The chain links TRBV2 to TRBJ2-7; 9 positions agree with TRBD1. Losses at the gene ends were 8 bases for V and 1 base for J; bases not matched to a gene: 3. Germline loops: CDR1 SNHLY, CDR2 FYNNEI. The CDR3 loop spans 13 amino acids.

The chain carries TRBV4-3 and TRBJ1-5; no definite D call. The CDR3 covers 15 residues. From germline, CDR1 is LGHNA and CDR2 YSLEER. The ends were cut back, 4 bases at V and 0 bases at J, with 10 bases in the middle. The CDR3 loop reads CASSPQVNSNQPQHF. DNA of the CDR3: TGCGCCAGCAGCCCTCAGGTGAATAGCAATCAGCCCCAGCATTTT.

The chain carries TRBV5-4 and TRBJ2-1; TRBD2 aligns across 10 bases. Germline CDR1 is SGHNT and CDR2 is YYREEE (reference sequence). The CDR3 sequence is 14 residues long. Trimming cost V 0 bases and J 15 bases; bases outside gene matches: 9. As DNA, the CDR3 is TGTGCCAGCAGCTTGGGGCTAGCGGGAGAGTACCCGTTCTTC. Protein: CASSLGLAGEYPFF.